A selection of T cell receptor beta chains follows, all from one sample in a study of T cell repertoires in cytomegalovirus infection. Their antigens remain unidentified. TCRdb re-called the reads through MiXCR, storing one row per CDR3 protein. The table lists about 900,000 distinct CDR3 sequences, 31% of them singletons, with 13% in the top ten. The sample here was cultured CD8+ T cells from PBMCs, taken from culture after CMV antigen stimulation. These receptors all come from a human donor in good health (CMV status not recorded). Some clones in this sample may be carry-over from other donors' samples. Each CDR3 is given with its conserved first and last residue. The D gene is left open where the match is weak. Expanded clones get a size class; other rows say once, few or many, or leave the size out.

d_call j_call v_call clone_size cdr3_aa cdr3_nt
- TRBJ2-5 TRBV20-1 once CSARHRTTDVKETQYF TGCAGTGCTAGACATCGGACAACTGATGTTAAAGAGACCCAGTACTTC
TRBD2 TRBJ2-1 TRBV6-6 - CASSYPNPLAGQTYNEQFF TGTGCCAGCAGTTACCCCAACCCATTAGCGGGGCAGACCTACAATGAGCAGTTCTTC
- TRBJ1-2 TRBV25-1 - CVSSIGPTANYGYTF TGTGTCAGCAGTATAGGCCCGACAGCGAACTATGGCTACACCTTC
- TRBJ1-5 TRBV27 - CASRGTGGRNQPQHF TGTGCCAGCAGGGGGACCGGGGGCAGGAATCAGCCCCAGCATTTT
- TRBJ1-2 TRBV19 - CASLQTGYGYTF TGTGCCAGTCTTCAGACAGGCTATGGCTACACCTTC
- TRBJ2-5 TRBV28 - CASNLDRAYQETQYF TGTGCCAGCAACTTAGACAGAGCCTACCAAGAGACCCAGTACTTC
- TRBJ1-2 TRBV19 - CTSSMDPNYGYTF TGTACCAGTAGTATGGATCCTAACTATGGCTACACCTTC
TRBD2 TRBJ2-1 TRBV9 - CASSPGGLAGIVYEQFF TGTGCCAGCAGCCCAGGGGGACTAGCGGGGATAGTATATGAGCAGTTCTTC
- TRBJ2-7 TRBV7-9 few CASSLVGAGYEQYF TGTGCCAGCAGCTTAGTTGGGGCGGGGTACGAGCAGTACTTC
- TRBJ2-7 TRBV7-8 - CASSFRGTYEQYF TGTGCCAGCAGCTTTAGGGGAACCTACGAGCAGTACTTC
- TRBJ2-2 TRBV7-2 many CASSLFLGTTNTGELFF TGTGCCAGCAGCTTATTTCTTGGGACAACGAACACCGGGGAGCTGTTTTTT
- TRBJ1-2 TRBV29-1 - CSVEGGSDRGYTF TGCAGCGTTGAAGGGGGTTCCGATCGTGGCTACACCTTC
- TRBJ1-5 TRBV24-1 - CATSEPGSGQPQHF TGTGCCACCAGTGAGCCGGGTTCAGGTCAGCCCCAACATTTT
- TRBJ2-2 TRBV10-3 - CAIQGTGELFF TGTGCCATCCAAGGGACCGGGGAGCTGTTTTTT
TRBD1 TRBJ2-7 TRBV4-2 - CASSQAQGSYEQYF TGTGCCAGCAGCCAAGCACAGGGGAGTTACGAGCAGTACTTC
TRBD1 TRBJ1-2 TRBV7-8 few CASSDLRTGVYGYTF TGTGCCAGCAGCGACCTAAGAACAGGGGTCTATGGCTACACCTTC
- TRBJ2-1 TRBV7-9 few CASSRGGHTNNEQFF TGTGCCAGCAGCCGAGGCGGTCATACTAACAATGAGCAGTTCTTC
- TRBJ2-5 TRBV29-1 - CSVLETQTQYF TGCAGCGTTCTTGAGACTCAGACCCAGTACTTC
- TRBJ1-1 TRBV18 - CASSPLSVPENTEAFF TGTGCCAGCTCACCACTGTCAGTCCCTGAGAACACTGAAGCTTTCTTT
- TRBJ2-1 TRBV12-3/TRBV12-4 - CASSPFQGRNEQFF TGTGCCAGCAGCCCCTTCCAGGGGAGGAATGAGCAGTTCTTC
- TRBJ2-7 TRBV13 - CASSLGRRGEQYF TGTGCCAGCAGCTTAGGCAGGAGAGGTGAGCAGTACTTC
- TRBJ1-1 TRBV9 few CASSATGLLDTEAFF TGTGCCAGCAGCGCGACGGGCCTACTGGACACTGAAGCTTTCTTT
- TRBJ1-1 TRBV7-9 few CASSGKGNEAFF TGTGCCAGCAGCGGAAAGGGGAACGAAGCTTTCTTT
TRBD2 TRBJ2-1 TRBV7-9 few CASSSTQLAGENNEQFF TGTGCCAGCAGCTCAACCCAACTAGCGGGGGAAAACAATGAGCAGTTCTTC
TRBD2 TRBJ2-1 TRBV11-1 - CVSTLPGGEQFF TGTGTCAGCACCCTACCGGGGGGTGAGCAGTTCTTC
TRBD2 TRBJ2-1 TRBV7-6 few CASSLLAGAVSSYNEQFF TGTGCCAGCAGCTTACTAGCGGGGGCCGTGAGCTCCTACAATGAGCAGTTCTTC
- TRBJ1-5 TRBV27 - CASSLGHNRPQHF TGTGCCAGCAGTCTCGGACATAATCGGCCCCAGCATTTT
- TRBJ2-5 TRBV7-6 many CASSLEAPIQETQYF TGTGCCAGCAGCTTAGAGGCACCGATCCAAGAGACCCAGTACTTC
- TRBJ2-3 TRBV18 few CASSLTRGDGDTQYF TGTGCCAGCTCACTTACACGGGGCGATGGAGATACGCAGTATTTT
TRBD1 TRBJ2-7 TRBV6-1 few CASLQGAEQYF TGTGCCAGCCTCCAGGGGGCCGAGCAGTACTTC
- TRBJ2-1 TRBV10-3 few CAIRESMEQFF TGTGCCATTCGGGAGTCCATGGAGCAGTTCTTC
- TRBJ1-2 TRBV24-1 - CATSDLWGGYTF TGTGCCACCAGTGATTTGTGGGGTGGCTACACCTTC
- TRBJ1-2 TRBV29-1 once CSVEDLQGHYGYTF TGCAGCGTTGAAGATCTCCAGGGGCACTATGGCTACACCTTC
TRBD1 TRBJ1-1 TRBV6-5 few CASSYYKPGQGVEAFF TGTGCCAGCAGTTACTACAAGCCGGGACAGGGTGTGGAAGCTTTCTTT
- TRBJ2-4 TRBV7-9 - CASSSTRTAAKNIQYF TGTGCCAGCAGCTCAACTAGGACAGCAGCCAAAAACATTCAGTACTTC
- TRBJ1-1 TRBV12-3/TRBV12-4 many CASSSRPLEAFF TGTGCCAGCAGTTCCCGACCACTGGAAGCTTTCTTT
- TRBJ1-1 TRBV4-1 - CASSQGGHGNTEVFF TGCGCCAGCAGCCAAGGGGGACACGGTAACACTGAAGTTTTCTTT
- TRBJ2-7 TRBV2 - CASRETRASIFSYEQYF TGTGCCAGCAGAGAGACAAGGGCCTCGATCTTCTCCTACGAGCAGTACTTC
- TRBJ2-1 TRBV2 - CATLRSNEQFF TGTGCCACCCTGAGGAGTAATGAGCAGTTCTTC
- TRBJ2-1 TRBV27 - CASSSPGFAEQFF TGTGCCAGCAGTTCCCCGGGGTTTGCTGAGCAGTTCTTC